This is a list of T cell receptor beta chains from one sample in a study of vaccination and CD4 T cells after COVID-19. TCRdb passed the PCR reads through MiXCR, listing each CDR3 protein once. The sample lists about 13,000 distinct CDR3 sequences, roughly 60% seen once, with roughly 18% in the top ten. No cognate antigen is known for these TCRs. Sequences were derived from cultured CD4+ T cells from blood, sampled after SARS-CoV-2 vaccination. Receptor source: a human donor with COVID-19. CDR3s include the opening cysteine and the closing phenylalanine or tryptophan. Each record gives: clone size, J gene, V gene, D gene, CDR3 protein, CDR3 DNA. D genes are given only for firm matches. Clone size is stated in some rows and not others, as once, few, many or a class when expanded.

- | TRBJ2-1 | TRBV6-1 | - | CASSLEGFPYNEQFF | TGTGCCAGCAGTCTTGAAGGGTTCCCCTACAATGAGCAGTTCTTC
- | TRBJ1-1 | TRBV27 | - | CASSFGRPPGNTEAFF | TGTGCCAGCAGTTTTGGCAGACCTCCTGGGAACACTGAAGCTTTCTTT
once | TRBJ2-2 | TRBV6-5 | - | CASSSRAPMAGELFF | TGTGCCAGCAGTTCCCGGGCCCCGATGGCCGGGGAGCTGTTTTTT
- | TRBJ2-5 | TRBV20-1 | - | CSARDLANQETQYF | TGCAGTGCTAGAGATCTGGCGAACCAAGAGACCCAGTACTTC
- | TRBJ1-1 | TRBV20-1 | TRBD1 | CSARGDRVAFF | TGCAGTGCTAGAGGGGACAGGGTAGCTTTCTTT
once | TRBJ2-7 | TRBV2 | - | CASSVDTYEQYF | TGTGCCAGCAGTGTTGACACTTACGAGCAGTACTTC
- | TRBJ1-2 | TRBV12-3/TRBV12-4 | TRBD1 | CASSSPGGTGGYGYTF | TGTGCCAGCAGTAGTCCAGGGGGCACCGGGGGGTATGGCTACACCTTC
once | TRBJ2-1 | TRBV7-3 | - | CASSNPGGVMNEQFF | TGTGCCAGCAGCAACCCGGGGGGCGTGATGAATGAGCAGTTCTTC
- | TRBJ2-3 | TRBV20-1 | TRBD2 | CSAKSPGLAGGPNTQYF | TGCAGTGCTAAATCCCCGGGACTAGCGGGGGGGCCAAATACGCAGTATTTT
- | TRBJ2-7 | TRBV7-9 | TRBD1 | CASSGTDSYEQYF | TGTGCCAGCAGCGGGACAGACTCCTACGAGCAGTACTTC
few | TRBJ2-6 | TRBV11-3 | - | CASSFGGDGANVLTF | TGTGCCAGCAGCTTTGGGGGCGATGGGGCCAACGTCCTGACTTTC
few | TRBJ2-3 | TRBV7-3 | - | CASSARRADTQYF | TGTGCCAGCAGCGCCCGGAGGGCAGATACGCAGTATTTT
- | TRBJ1-6 | TRBV12-3/TRBV12-4 | - | CASSPRHYLNSPLHF | TGTGCCAGCAGTCCCAGACACTACCTCAATTCACCCCTCCACTTT
- | TRBJ1-3 | TRBV27 | - | CASRGGISGNTIYF | TGTGCCAGCAGGGGGGGAATATCTGGAAACACCATATATTTT
- | TRBJ2-7 | TRBV7-2 | TRBD1 | CASSLDRGNGEQYF | TGTGCCAGCAGTTTGGACAGGGGGAACGGCGAGCAGTACTTC
- | TRBJ1-6 | TRBV25-1 | TRBD1 | CASSGVPGTGRGRSPLHF | TGTGCCAGCAGTGGGGTTCCCGGGACAGGACGGGGACGTTCACCCCTCCACTTT
- | TRBJ2-1 | TRBV2 | - | CASSDWPSEQFF | TGTGCCAGCAGTGACTGGCCAAGTGAACAGTTCTTC
- | TRBJ2-1 | TRBV28 | - | CASRIRGTRGYNEQFF | TGTGCCAGCAGGATAAGAGGGACACGGGGCTACAATGAGCAGTTCTTC
- | TRBJ2-2 | TRBV7-2 | - | CASTENTGELFF | TGTGCCAGCACGGAGAACACCGGGGAGCTGTTTTTT
- | TRBJ1-1 | TRBV30 | TRBD1 | CAWRQGGRNTEAFF | TGTGCCTGGCGACAGGGGGGGCGGAACACTGAAGCTTTCTTT
few | TRBJ1-1 | TRBV6-5 | - | CASSYSGTYTSEAFF | TGTGCCAGCAGTTACTCAGGGACATACACATCCGAAGCTTTCTTT
- | TRBJ2-3 | TRBV7-9 | - | CASSPKGADTQYF | TGTGCCAGCAGCCCGAAGGGGGCAGATACGCAGTATTTT
few | TRBJ1-6 | TRBV20-1 | TRBD1 | CSAAGQGNSPLHF | TGCAGTGCTGCGGGACAGGGAAATTCACCCCTCCACTTT
few | TRBJ2-4 | TRBV15 | - | CATSRSGTSLAKNIQYF | TGTGCCACCAGCCGATCCGGGACATCATTAGCCAAAAACATTCAGTACTTC
- | TRBJ2-7 | TRBV20-1 | TRBD1 | CSASDRGYEQYF | TGCAGTGCTTCAGACAGGGGGTACGAGCAGTACTTC
- | TRBJ2-3 | TRBV12-3/TRBV12-4 | - | CASPRPRYVDTQYF | TGTGCCAGCCCACGGCCCCGGTACGTGGATACGCAGTATTTT
few | TRBJ2-5 | TRBV20-1 | - | CSASRRDGETQYF | TGCAGTGCTAGTCGCAGGGATGGGGAGACCCAGTACTTC
- | TRBJ2-7 | TRBV20-1 | - | CSAPRDLYEQYF | TGCAGTGCTCCCCGGGACCTCTACGAGCAGTACTTC
- | TRBJ1-5 | TRBV19 | - | CASSTGLSSNQPQHF | TGTGCCAGTAGTACAGGGTTAAGTAGCAATCAGCCCCAGCATTTT
- | TRBJ2-2 | TRBV25-1 | TRBD2 | CASSDGRGATGELFF | TGTGCCAGCAGTGATGGGCGGGGGGCCACCGGGGAGCTGTTTTTT
- | TRBJ2-7 | TRBV28 | TRBD1 | CASSTDRAEQYF | TGTGCCAGCAGCACGGACAGGGCCGAGCAGTACTTC
- | TRBJ1-3 | TRBV10-3 | - | CASSPKEGSSGNTIYF | TGTGCCAGCAGCCCGAAGGAGGGTAGCTCTGGAAACACCATATATTTT
large | TRBJ1-6 | TRBV27 | TRBD1 | CASKKTGGNSPLHF | TGTGCCAGCAAAAAGACAGGGGGTAATTCACCCCTCCACTTT
few | TRBJ1-3 | TRBV27 | - | CASGTLGYF | TGTGCCAGCGGGACCCTAGGATATTTT
- | TRBJ2-3 | TRBV20-1 | TRBD2 | CSASRTSGASTDTQYF | TGCAGTGCTAGCCGAACTAGCGGGGCCTCCACAGATACGCAGTATTTT
- | TRBJ2-5 | TRBV21-1 | - | CASSSSRGIQETQYF | TGTGCCAGCAGCAGTTCCCGGGGAATTCAAGAGACCCAGTACTTC
- | TRBJ2-3 | TRBV20-1 | - | CSARVTEAQDTQYF | TGCAGTGCTAGAGTTACGGAAGCACAAGATACGCAGTATTTT
- | TRBJ1-5 | TRBV15 | - | CATSRDRGFGPQHF | TGTGCCACCAGCAGAGATCGTGGATTCGGACCCCAGCATTTT
- | TRBJ2-7 | TRBV7-2 | TRBD2 | CASSALAGVLYEQYF | TGTGCCAGCAGCGCCCTGGCGGGGGTTCTCTACGAGCAGTACTTC
- | TRBJ2-4 | TRBV27 | TRBD2 | CASSAGLAGSGIQYF | TGTGCCAGCAGTGCCGGGCTAGCGGGGTCCGGGATTCAGTACTTC
- | TRBJ2-5 | TRBV27 | - | CASMGRYQETQYF | TGTGCCAGCATGGGGAGGTACCAAGAGACCCAGTACTTC
- | TRBJ2-4 | TRBV6-5 | TRBD2 | CASSSRVSGGDIQYF | TGTGCCAGCAGTTCCCGGGTTAGCGGGGGGGACATTCAGTACTTC
- | TRBJ1-2 | TRBV11-2 | - | CASSPVRGNGYTF | TGTGCCAGCAGCCCCGTGCGGGGTAACGGCTACACCTTC
once | TRBJ1-2 | TRBV5-4 | - | CASSANYGYTF | TGTGCCAGCAGCGCGAACTATGGCTACACCTTC
- | TRBJ2-2 | TRBV27 | - | CASSVTTGELFF | TGTGCCAGCAGTGTTACCACCGGGGAGCTGTTTTTT
- | TRBJ1-2 | TRBV7-2 | - | CASSRDWAEGYTF | TGTGCCAGCAGCCGAGACTGGGCCGAAGGCTACACCTTC
- | TRBJ2-7 | TRBV11-3 | - | CASNRAGSGVQYF | TGTGCCAGCAACAGGGCAGGGAGCGGGGTGCAGTACTTC
few | TRBJ2-5 | TRBV10-3 | - | CAIKPDWGGYQETQYF | TGTGCCATCAAGCCTGACTGGGGGGGCTACCAAGAGACCCAGTACTTC
medium-sized | TRBJ1-3 | TRBV6-1 | TRBD1 | CASSDDRAGGNTIYF | TGTGCCAGCAGCGACGACAGGGCGGGCGGAAACACCATATATTTT
- | TRBJ2-5 | TRBV20-1 | TRBD2 | CSASTGGGETQYF | TGCAGTGCTAGTACGGGGGGAGGGGAGACCCAGTACTTC
- | TRBJ2-1 | TRBV6-1 | TRBD2 | CASSHPGGGLPHNEQFF | TGTGCCAGCAGCCACCCTGGCGGGGGGCTCCCCCACAATGAGCAGTTCTTC
medium-sized | TRBJ2-5 | TRBV29-1 | - | CSVEVAASWETQYF | TGCAGCGTTGAGGTTGCGGCTAGCTGGGAGACCCAGTACTTC
- | TRBJ1-6 | TRBV4-1 | - | CASSQAANYNSPLHF | TGCGCCAGCAGCCAAGCGGCGAACTATAATTCACCCCTCCACTTT
- | TRBJ2-1 | TRBV7-9 | - | CASSLAPLEGLGKNEQFF | TGTGCCAGCAGCTTAGCCCCTCTCGAAGGATTGGGGAAAAATGAGCAGTTCTTC